These 7 T cell receptor beta chains were sequenced from one sample in a study of cytomegalovirus exposure and HLA in healthy donors. It was with 60 Vbeta and 13 Jbeta primers that the PCR ran. Measured with immunoSEQ multiplex PCR; TCRdb has only the in-frame clones, and not every one. The sample has about 170,000 clones; over 60% are singletons. The sample taken for sequencing was PBMCs. The receptor set was obtained from a woman in her forties or fifties in good health and CMV-seronegative.

This chain links TRBV27 with TRBJ1-6; possibly TRBD1 for D (5 bases). Trimming took off 3 bases at V and 0 bases at J, with 12 bases between the two ends. CDR1 is MNHEY and CDR2 is SMNVEV in the germline V gene (reference sequence). The CDR3 covers 17 residues. CDR3: CASSFRQRSSYNSPLHF. CDR3 in DNA: TGTGCCAGCAGTTTCCGACAGCGCAGCTCCTATAATTCACCCCTCCACTTT.

The V and J genes are TRBV29-1 and TRBJ1-4; D call uncertain. This CDR3 is 15 amino acids long. V lost 6 bases and J lost 5, with 19 bases in between. Germline CDR1 is SQVTM and CDR2 is ANQGSEA. The CDR3 region is CSVVFGVPLNEKLFF. Here the CDR3 DNA reads TGCAGCGTCGTTTTCGGGGTCCCACTCAATGAAAAACTGTTTTTT.

This chain connects TRBV7-9 to TRBJ1-5; the match to TRBD1 covers 8 bases. Germline CDR1 SEHNR, CDR2 FQNEAQ (reference sequence). V was clipped by 2 bases and J by 2 bases; unmatched bases: 11. The length of the CDR3 is 18 residues. CDR3 protein: CASSLRAQQGEGNQPQHF. The CDR3 nucleotides are TGTGCCAGCAGCTTACGTGCACAACAGGGGGAAGGCAATCAGCCCCAGCATTTT.

The V and J genes are TRBV6-5 and TRBJ2-7; perhaps TRBD1 as D (5 bases). The V end was cut by 4 bases, the J end by 7 bases, with 23 bases between. The CDR3 length is 16 residues. CDR1 and CDR2 from the germline V gene are MNHEY and SVGAGI. As DNA, the CDR3 is TGTGCCAGCAGTTCCCTACTTCCTAAAAAGGGGAAAGAGCAGTACTTC. The encoded protein is CASSSLLPKKGKEQYF.

The chain combines TRBV28 with TRBJ2-7, with 7 bases aligning to TRBD2. This CDR3 spans 15 amino acids. Germline CDR1 and CDR2: MDHEN and SYDVKM. Germline trimming cut 7 bases from V and 0 bases from J; bases unmatched to any gene: 9. CDR3 region: CASTSAGTSSYEQYF. The CDR3 DNA reads as TGTGCCAGCACCTCAGCGGGGACGAGCTCCTACGAGCAGTACTTC. The variable domain in full, with the rest retrieved from reference TRBV28 and TRBJ2-7, is DVKVTQSSRYLVKRTGEKVFLECVQDMDHENMFWYRQDPGLGLRLIYFSYDVKMKEKGDIPEGYSVSREKKERFSLILESASTNQTSMYLCASTSAGTSSYEQYFGPGTRLTVT.

J is TRBJ1-2 and V is TRBV7-2, with D tentatively TRBD1 (5 bases). CDR3 length: 15 residues. V gave up 5 bases and J gave up 2 bases, with 15 bases separating them. CDR1 and CDR2 from the germline V gene are SGHTA and FQGNSA. The CDR3 DNA follows: TGTGCCAGCAGCCCAACTTCGACAGAGAACTATGGCTACACCTTC. Protein sequence: CASSPTSTENYGYTF. Combining the CDR3 with reference TRBV7-2 and TRBJ1-2 gives the whole variable domain GAGVSQSPSNKVTEKGKDVELRCDPISGHTALYWYRQSLGQGLEFLIYFQGNSAPDKSGLPSDRFSAERTGGSVSTLTIQRTQQEDSAVYLCASSPTSTENYGYTFGSGTRLTVV.

The chain carries TRBV11-2 and TRBJ1-2; D is uncertain. This CDR3 has 12 residues. Germline CDR1 reads SGHAT; CDR2 reads FQNNGV. The V gene lost 2 bases and the J gene lost 7 bases, with 8 bases spanning the gap. The CDR3 nucleotides are TGTGCCAGCAGCTTATCCGGGTCTGGCTACACCTTC. Translation: CASSLSGSGYTF.